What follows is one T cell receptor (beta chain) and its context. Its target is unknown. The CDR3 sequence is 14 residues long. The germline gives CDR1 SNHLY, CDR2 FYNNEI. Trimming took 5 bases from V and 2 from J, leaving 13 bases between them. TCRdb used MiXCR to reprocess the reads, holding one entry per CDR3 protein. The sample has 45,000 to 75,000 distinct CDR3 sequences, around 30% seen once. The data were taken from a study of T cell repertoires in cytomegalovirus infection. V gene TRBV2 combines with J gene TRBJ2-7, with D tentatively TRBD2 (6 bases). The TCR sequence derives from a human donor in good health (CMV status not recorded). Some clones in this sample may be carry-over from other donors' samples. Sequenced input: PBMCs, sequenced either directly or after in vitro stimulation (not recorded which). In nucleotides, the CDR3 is TGTGCCAGCAGTCGAGGGCGGGGCCCCTACGAGCAGTACTTC. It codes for CASSRGRGPYEQYF.